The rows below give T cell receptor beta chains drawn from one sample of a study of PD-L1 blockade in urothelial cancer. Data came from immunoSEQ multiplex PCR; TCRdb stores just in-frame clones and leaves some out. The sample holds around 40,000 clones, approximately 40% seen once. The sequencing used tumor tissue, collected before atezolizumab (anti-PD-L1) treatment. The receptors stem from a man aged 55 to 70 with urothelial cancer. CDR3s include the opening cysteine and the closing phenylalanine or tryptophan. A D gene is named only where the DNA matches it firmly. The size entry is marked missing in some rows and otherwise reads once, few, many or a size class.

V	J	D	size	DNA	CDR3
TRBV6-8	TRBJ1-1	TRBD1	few	TGTGCCATCTCAGGGGGCGCGGGGGAAGCTTTCTTT	CAISGGAGEAFF
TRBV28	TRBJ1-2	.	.	TGTGCCAGCAGTTCACCGGACGTATTGTCTAACTATGGCTACACCTTC	CASSSPDVLSNYGYTF
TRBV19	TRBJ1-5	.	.	TGTGCCAGTAGTTTCCCAGGAGAGGGAAGTCAGCCCCAGCATTTT	CASSFPGEGSQPQHF
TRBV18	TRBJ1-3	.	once	TGTGCCAGCTCACCATACCGCCGGGACTCTGGAAACACCATATATTTT	CASSPYRRDSGNTIYF
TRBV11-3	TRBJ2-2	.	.	TGTGCCAGCAGCCCCAGGGTGATAGAGAACACCGGGGAGCTGTTTTTT	CASSPRVIENTGELFF
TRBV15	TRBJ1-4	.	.	TGTGCCACCAGCAGAGATCCGACCCTAGAACGTGAAAAACTGTTTTTT	CATSRDPTLEREKLFF
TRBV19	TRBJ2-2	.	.	TGTGCCAGTCATGACACCGGGGAGCTGTTTTTT	CASHDTGELFF
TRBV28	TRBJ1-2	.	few	TGTGCCAGCAGTTTAAGTTCAGGGTTCAGGGGCTACACCTTC	CASSLSSGFRGYTF
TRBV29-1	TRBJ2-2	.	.	TGCAGCGCCAATATCCGGGTCTCCGGGGAGCTGTTTTTT	CSANIRVSGELFF
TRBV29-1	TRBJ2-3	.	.	TGCAGCGTTGAAAGTGGGAACGCAGATACGCAGTATTTT	CSVESGNADTQYF
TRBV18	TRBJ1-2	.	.	TGTGCCAGCTCAGCAGATAGCAGGGACATGGGCTATGGCTACACCTTC	CASSADSRDMGYGYTF
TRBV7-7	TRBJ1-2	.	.	TGTGCCAGCAGCCTGGACAGTTCAACACTCTATGGCTACACCTTC	CASSLDSSTLYGYTF
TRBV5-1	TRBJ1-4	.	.	TGCGCCAGCAGCCAGGGACGGACTAATGAAAAACTGTTTTTT	CASSQGRTNEKLFF
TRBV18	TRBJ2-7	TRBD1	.	TGTGCCAGCTCACCACCGGGACAGATCTACGAGCAGTACTTC	CASSPPGQIYEQYF
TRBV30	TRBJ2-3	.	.	TGTGGCCTGGACTTCAGCACAGATACGCAGTATTTT	CGLDFSTDTQYF
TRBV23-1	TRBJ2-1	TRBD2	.	TGCGCCAGCAGCCAACTTGCGGGGGGAACCTACAATGAGCAGTTCTTC	CASSQLAGGTYNEQFF
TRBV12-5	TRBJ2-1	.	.	TGTGCTAGTGGTTTGGTCGGAGAGGACAATGAGCAGTTCTTC	CASGLVGEDNEQFF
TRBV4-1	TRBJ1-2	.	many	TGCGCCAGCAGCCCAGGGCCTCTTCTAAACTATGGCTACACCTTC	CASSPGPLLNYGYTF
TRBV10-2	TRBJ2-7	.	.	TGCGCCAGCAGTCGAGTCATCCACGAGCAGTACTTC	CASSRVIHEQYF
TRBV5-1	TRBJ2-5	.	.	TGCGCCAGCAGCCCTGTTTCGGGAAAAGAGACCCAGTACTTC	CASSPVSGKETQYF
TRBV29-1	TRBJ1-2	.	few	TGCAGCGTATCTAACAGACAGGCACCTGGCTACACCTTC	CSVSNRQAPGYTF
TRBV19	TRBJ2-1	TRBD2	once	TGTGCCAGTAGTAAGACTAGCGGGAGGGATTACAATGAGCAGTTCTTC	CASSKTSGRDYNEQFF
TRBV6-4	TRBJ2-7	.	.	TGTGCCATCAAGCCAGGGAGCTCCTACGAGCAGTACTTC	CAIKPGSSYEQYF
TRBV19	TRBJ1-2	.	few	TGTGCCAGTGCTCCAGAAACTAGCTATGGCTACACCTTC	CASAPETSYGYTF
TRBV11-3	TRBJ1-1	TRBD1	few	TGTGCCAGCAGCTTGGGACAGCCTCCCATCACTGAAGCTTTCTTT	CASSLGQPPITEAFF
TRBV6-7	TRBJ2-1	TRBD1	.	TGTGCCAGCAGTTACCGAGGGACAGGGGGCGGTGAGCAGTTCTTC	CASSYRGTGGGEQFF
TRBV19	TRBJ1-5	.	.	TGTGCCAGTAAGGGTGACAATCAGCCCCAGCATTTT	CASKGDNQPQHF
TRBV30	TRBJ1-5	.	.	TGTGCCTGGAACAGGGATAGCAATCAGCCCCAGCATTTT	CAWNRDSNQPQHF
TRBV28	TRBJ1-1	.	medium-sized	TGTGCCAGCAGTTTTGACGGGAACACTGAAGCTTTCTTT	CASSFDGNTEAFF
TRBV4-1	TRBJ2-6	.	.	TGCGCCAGCAGCCAAGAGGCCTCTGGGGCCAACGTCCTGACTTTC	CASSQEASGANVLTF
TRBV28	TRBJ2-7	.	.	TGTGCCAGCAGAGCCGGGACCCTGTCCTACGAGCAGTACTTC	CASRAGTLSYEQYF
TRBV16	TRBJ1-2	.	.	TGTGCCAGCAGTCCCGAAAGAGGCTACACCTTC	CASSPERGYTF
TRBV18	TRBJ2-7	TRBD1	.	TGTGCCAGCTCACCAACGACAGGGGGCTCTTACGAGCAGTACTTC	CASSPTTGGSYEQYF
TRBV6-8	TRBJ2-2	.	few	TGTGCCAGCAGTGCCCTAAACACCGGGGAGCTGTTTTTT	CASSALNTGELFF
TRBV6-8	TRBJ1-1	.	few	TGTGCCAGCAGCCGACGGACAGTCCCGGAAGCTTTCTTT	CASSRRTVPEAFF
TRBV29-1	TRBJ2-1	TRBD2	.	TGCAGCGTAGCAGGGCGGGGGGGCTACAATGAGCAGTTCTTC	CSVAGRGGYNEQFF
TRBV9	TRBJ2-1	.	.	TGTGCCAGCAGCGTAGAACTCGACACACGTAGGGGGAGGATCGGGGAGCAGTTCTTC	CASSVELDTRRGRIGEQFF
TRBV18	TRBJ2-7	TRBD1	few	TGTGCCAGCTCTTACCGGACAGGGGACGAGCAGTACTTC	CASSYRTGDEQYF
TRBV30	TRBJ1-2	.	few	TGTGCCTGGAATGGGGAGTTCTCTGGCTACACCTTC	CAWNGEFSGYTF
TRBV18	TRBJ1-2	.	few	TGTGCCAGCTCACCTAATCGGACCCCTACGGAAGGCTACACCTTC	CASSPNRTPTEGYTF